This paragraph covers one T cell receptor (beta chain) sequence. This sample was taken from a study of OX40 agonist ivuxolimab in advanced cancers. Turning to the study itself: People in dose escalation had one of these cancers: hepatocellular carcinoma, melanoma, renal cell or head and neck cancer. Partial responses, seen in three patients, involved one hepatocellular carcinoma and two cutaneous melanomas.

The protocol was immunoSEQ multiplex PCR, while the TCRdb copy is restricted to in-frame clones and leaves out a portion. The sample contains around 6,000 clones, 84% of which appear only once. Looked up from germline, CDR1 is SGDLS and CDR2 is YYNGEE. The CDR3 covers 13 residues. The V gene lost 4 bases and the J gene lost 6 bases, with 12 bases spanning the gap. The chain employs TRBV9 and TRBJ2-3, with unresolved D. Here the sequenced sample was CD4+ or CD8+ T cells sorted from blood, taken in a trial of the OX40 agonist ivuxolimab. The source is an adult with an advanced solid tumor such as melanoma, head and neck, liver or kidney cancer. The CDR3 loop is CASSPSHADTQYF. The CDR3 bases are TGTGCCAGCAGCCCGAGCCATGCGGATACGCAGTATTTT.